These 30 T cell receptor beta chains were all obtained from the same sample, sequenced in a study of T cells after yellow fever vaccination. Each CDR3 protein is one row after TCRdb ran MiXCR on the 5' RACE reads. The sample contains 90,000 to 150,000 distinct CDR3 sequences, around 6.7% of which appear only once. Material: CD4+ T cells sorted from PBMCs, obtained around 45 days after the first yellow fever vaccination. Receptor source: a man aged 18 to 30 who received the YFV17D yellow fever vaccine.

This clonotype was seen repeatedly, ten times or more. The V call is TRBV4-2, the J call TRBJ1-5; D uncertain. V was clipped by 0 bases and J by 7 bases, with 13 bases between them. The CDR3 consists of 15 residues. Germline CDR1 LGHNA, CDR2 YNFKEQ. The CDR3 region is CASSQEGITWQPQHF. The CDR3 DNA is TGTGCCAGCAGCCAAGAGGGGATTACATGGCAGCCCCAGCATTTT.

This clonotype occurred once. Possible read error: a much larger clone is one base away. The chain links TRBV7-9 to TRBJ2-5, with D uncertain. The CDR3 extends over 14 amino acids. Germline CDR1 reads SEHNR; CDR2 reads FQNEAQ (reference sequence). CDR3 loop: CASRSDGPQGTQYF. The CDR3 DNA follows: TGTGCCAGCAGATCGGACGGACCCCAAGGGACCCAGTACTTC.

This clonotype was seen a handful of times. The V and J genes are TRBV7-8 and TRBJ1-2; perhaps TRBD1 as D (6 bases). CDR3 length equals 14 residues. V was shortened by 5 bases and J by 6 bases, with 16 bases between the two germline ends. CDR1 is SGHVS and CDR2 is FQNEAQ in the germline V gene. CDR3 in amino acids: CASSAQGFSNGYTF. The CDR3 DNA sequence: TGTGCCAGCAGCGCACAGGGATTTAGTAATGGCTACACCTTC.

This clonotype was counted at least ten times. The rearrangement joins TRBV10-3 to TRBJ1-5; 7 bases fit TRBD1. The CDR3 consists of 14 residues. V was pared by 4 bases and J by 5 bases, with 5 bases of the junction left unmatched. The germline gives CDR1 ENHRY, CDR2 SYGVKD. The DNA for the CDR3 is TGTGCCATCAGTGCCCAGGGGGATGATCAGCCCCAGCATTTT. Translated: CAISAQGDDQPQHF.

This clonotype occurred many times. This chain uses TRBV11-2 with TRBJ2-3; TRBD2 matches at 10 bases. J lost 8 bases, V lost 0 bases, and 11 bases had no gene match. The V gene's germline CDR1 is SGHAT and CDR2 FQNNGV. The CDR3 runs 17 residues. The CDR3 bases are TGTGCCAGCAGCTTAGAAGGTCGGTCTAGCGGGGGTAGTACGCAGTATTTT. It encodes CASSLEGRSSGGSTQYF.

Many counts were recorded for this clonotype. The chain joins TRBV10-3 to TRBJ2-1; D perhaps matches TRBD2 (5 bases). Germline V gene data show CDR1 as ENHRY and CDR2 as SYGVKD. The length of the CDR3 is 15 residues. V lost 10 bases and J lost 12, with 28 bases in between. The CDR3 here is CATSEGNLLSVGQFF. CDR3 nucleotide sequence: TGTGCCACATCTGAGGGTAATCTTTTGTCCGTGGGGCAGTTCTTC.

This clonotype was detected ten times or more. CDR3 nucleotide sequence: TGTGCCAGCAGTGTTTCCAAGGTTTTGGCCTACGAGCAGTACGTC. It specifies CASSVSKVLAYEQYV. This chain links TRBV6-1 with TRBJ2-7, with D unclear. The V end was cut by 4 bases, the J end by 2 bases, with 15 bases between. Germline-derived CDR1 and CDR2 are MNHNS and SASEGT. The CDR3 is 15 amino acids.

This sequence joins TRBV25-1 and TRBJ1-1; D not certain. The CDR3 has 13 amino acids. V lost 6 bases and J lost 5, with 13 bases in between. The germline gives CDR1 MGHDK, CDR2 SYGVNS. The CDR3 DNA follows: TGTGCCAGCAGCTCTCCCTTCCGGACTGAAGCTTTCTTT. Translation gives CASSSPFRTEAFF.

The gene calls are TRBV5-4 and TRBJ2-1, with TRBD2 identical over 7 bases. V dropped 4 bases and J dropped 9; count of bases not matched to a gene: 16. Per germline, CDR1 SGHNT and CDR2 YYREEE (reference sequence). This CDR3 has 16 amino acids. CDR3 loop: CASSPKAGLYGGEQFF. DNA for the CDR3: TGTGCCAGCAGCCCCAAAGCGGGGTTGTATGGAGGTGAGCAGTTCTTC.

This clonotype was detected many times. V is TRBV5-5 and J is TRBJ2-2; D call uncertain. Germline V lookup: CDR1 SGHKS, CDR2 YYEKEE (reference sequence). Trimming left V 4 bases short and J 8 bases short, with 9 bases between. The CDR3 length is 12 residues. In DNA, the CDR3 is TGTGCCAGCAGCCCCTTGAAAGGGGAGCTGTTTTTT. It codes for CASSPLKGELFF. The whole variable domain, remainder taken from reference TRBV5-5 and TRBJ2-2, is DAGVTQSPTHLIKTRGQQVTLRCSPISGHKSVSWYQQVLGQGPQFIFQYYEKEERGRGNFPDRFSARQFPNYSSELNVNALLLGDSALYLCASSPLKGELFFGEGSRLTVL.

V and J are TRBV7-6 and TRBJ2-5, with TRBD1 as a possible D gene (5 bases). CDR3 length: 13 amino acids. Trimming pared 5 bases from V and 6 bases from J, leaving 13 bases between. Germline CDR1 is SGHVS and CDR2 is FNYEAQ. The CDR3 loop is CASSPQGGKTQYF. The CDR3 bases are TGTGCCAGCAGCCCTCAGGGCGGAAAGACCCAGTACTTC. Using reference TRBV7-6 and TRBJ2-5 for the parts outside the CDR3, the full variable domain is GAGVSQSPRYKVTKRGQDVALRCDPISGHVSLYWYRQALGQGPEFLTYFNYEAQQDKSGLPNDRFSAERPEGSISTLTIQRTEQRDSAMYRCASSPQGGKTQYFGPGTRLLVL.

The chain recombines TRBV7-9 with TRBJ2-3; 8 bases agree with TRBD1. This CDR3 is 14 amino acids long. Germline values: CDR1 SEHNR, CDR2 FQNEAQ (reference sequence). V was pared by 6 bases and J by 2 bases, with 4 bases of the junction left unmatched. In DNA, the CDR3 is TGTGCCAGCAGGCGGGGACAGGACACAGATACGCAGTATTTT. Amino acids: CASRRGQDTDTQYF.

This clonotype showed up many times. The chain carries TRBV4-3 and TRBJ1-5; D is unclear. Trimming left V 0 bases short and J 9 bases short, with 12 bases between. Germline V CDR1 and CDR2: LGHNA, YSLEER. The CDR3 has 14 residues. The CDR3 DNA follows: TGCGCCAGCAGCCAAGATCGAAATACATGGCCCCAGCATTTT. Translation gives CASSQDRNTWPQHF.

This clonotype was seen repeatedly, ten times or more. The V call is TRBV7-2, the J call TRBJ2-5; TRBD2 is a possible D gene (6 bases). The V end lost 3 bases, the J end lost 7 bases, and 15 bases lay between the germline ends. Looked up from germline, CDR1 is SGHTA and CDR2 is FQGNSA. The CDR3 covers 14 residues. The CDR3 here is CASSLGGRSGTQYF. CDR3 nucleotides: TGTGCCAGCAGCTTGGGGGGACGGTCTGGGACCCAGTACTTC.

In its sample, this clonotype was seen many times. The chain carries TRBV7-2 and TRBJ2-5; D gene ambiguous. Trimming cost V 7 bases and J 4 bases, with 22 bases left between them. The CDR3 sequence is 16 residues long. Germline lookup yields CDR1 SGHTA and CDR2 FQGNSA. This CDR3 reads CASTQRILGRRETQYF. The CDR3 coding sequence is TGTGCCAGCACCCAACGTATCTTGGGTCGACGAGAGACCCAGTACTTC.

This clonotype was detected ten times or more. This chain connects TRBV5-1 to TRBJ2-3; D may correspond to TRBD1 or TRBD2 (5 bases each). The germline V and J ends were trimmed by 2 bases and 0 bases, with 10 bases remaining between them. Germline CDR1 reads SGHRS; CDR2 reads YFSETQ. The length of the CDR3 is 15 residues. The DNA for the CDR3 is TGCGCCAGCAGCTTAGGGGAGTCTAGCACAGATACGCAGTATTTT. Its protein is CASSLGESSTDTQYF. Together with reference TRBV5-1 and TRBJ2-3, the CDR3 gives the full variable domain: KAGVTQTPRYLIKTRGQQVTLSCSPISGHRSVSWYQQTPGQGLQFLFEYFSETQRNKGNFPGRFSGRQFSNSRSEMNVSTLELGDSALYLCASSLGESSTDTQYFGPGTRLTVL.

The chain combines TRBV5-1 with TRBJ2-3; 13 nucleotides match TRBD2. The CDR3 is 17 amino acids. Germline V gives CDR1 SGHRS, CDR2 YFSETQ. Germline trimming cut 4 bases from V and 2 bases from J; bases unmatched to any gene: 7. In nucleotides, the CDR3 is TGCGCCAGCAGCCCTCAGGGACTAGCGGGGTACACAGATACGCAGTATTTT. As protein: CASSPQGLAGYTDTQYF.

This clonotype was picked up many times. The chain joins TRBV5-1 to TRBJ2-2; TRBD1 aligns across 9 bases. The germline V gene encodes CDR1 SGHRS and CDR2 YFSETQ. V shed 5 bases, J shed 3 bases, and the junction held 11 bases outside the gene matches. The CDR3 has 17 residues. Here the CDR3 reads CASRYRGPTTYTGELFF. The DNA for the CDR3 is TGCGCCAGCAGGTACAGGGGGCCCACTACCTACACCGGGGAGCTGTTTTTT.

This clonotype was observed at least ten times. The gene calls are TRBV20-1 and TRBJ1-1; D possibly corresponds to TRBD1 (6 bases). Per the germline V gene, CDR1 is DFQATT and CDR2 is SNEGSKA (reference sequence). This CDR3 is 14 amino acids long. Trimming cost V 6 bases and J 0 bases, with 14 bases left between them. The DNA for the CDR3 is TGCAGTGCAACGACAGGCCTTATGAACACTGAAGCTTTCTTT. The encoded protein is CSATTGLMNTEAFF.

This clonotype was detected many times. The rearrangement links TRBV25-1 to TRBJ2-3, with 9 bases identical to TRBD2. Germline V gives CDR1 MGHDK, CDR2 SYGVNS. The length of the CDR3 is 13 residues. V gave up 7 bases and J gave up 4 bases; unmatched junction bases: 3. The CDR3 sequence: CASKVAGADTQYF. CDR3 nucleotides: TGTGCCAGCAAGGTAGCGGGGGCAGATACGCAGTATTTT.

This clonotype was picked up many times. The V gene is TRBV27, the J gene TRBJ2-5; 7 bases agree with TRBD1. The length of the CDR3 is 13 residues. The V segment lost 5 bases and the J segment 5 bases; nucleotides outside the gene matches: 5. CDR1 is MNHEY and CDR2 is SMNVEV in the germline V gene (reference sequence). The DNA of the CDR3 is TGTGCCAGCAGTCTGACAGGGTTGGAGACCCAGTACTTC. This gives the protein CASSLTGLETQYF.

This clonotype has ten or more counts. The chain combines TRBV20-1 with TRBJ2-1; 14 nucleotides align to TRBD2. The CDR3 totals 17 residues. Germline-derived CDR1 and CDR2 are DFQATT and SNEGSKA (reference sequence). Trimming cost V 0 bases and J 5 bases; bases outside gene matches: 6. CDR3 loop: CSARDQKGLAGDNEQFF. The CDR3 DNA sequence: TGCAGTGCTAGAGATCAAAAGGGACTAGCGGGGGACAATGAGCAGTTCTTC.

This clonotype was counted at least ten times. CDR3 bases: TGTGCCATCAGTCCCGGGACAGAAAACGAGCAGTACTTC. Residues: CAISPGTENEQYF. V is TRBV10-3 and J is TRBJ2-7; 7 bases fit TRBD1. Trimming at V came to 5 bases and at J to 5 bases, leaving 6 bases not matched to a gene. CDR1 and CDR2 from the germline V gene are ENHRY and SYGVKD. The CDR3 extends over 13 amino acids.

In its sample, this clonotype was seen many times. V usage is TRBV5-1 and J usage is TRBJ2-5; D not resolved. Trimming took off 4 bases at V and 0 bases at J, with 7 bases between the two ends. Germline V lookup: CDR1 SGHRS, CDR2 YFSETQ. CDR3 length: 13 amino acids. Here the CDR3 reads CASSLTNQETQYF. For the CDR3, the DNA is TGCGCCAGCAGCCTGACAAACCAAGAGACCCAGTACTTC.

This clonotype was counted a single time. The chain carries TRBV5-1 and TRBJ2-5; maybe TRBD2 (6 bases). With 5 bases removed from V and 2 bases from J, the gap between germline ends came to 19 bases. The CDR3 contains 16 residues. Germline V lookup: CDR1 SGHRS, CDR2 YFSETQ. The CDR3 reads CASSYTFGGDQETQYF. The CDR3 DNA is TGCGCCAGCAGTTACACTTTCGGGGGAGATCAAGAGACCCAGTACTTC.

The table lists this clonotype with many counts. This sequence joins TRBV6-5 and TRBJ1-2; a possible D gene is TRBD1 (6 bases). This CDR3 comprises 15 residues. Germline V gene data show CDR1 as MNHEY and CDR2 as SVGAGI. V lost 0 bases to trimming and J lost 4 bases, with 12 bases between them. The CDR3 DNA reads as TGTGCCAGCAGTTACTCGATGCAGGGGACCTATGGCTACACCTTC. Its protein is CASSYSMQGTYGYTF.

Many counts were recorded for this clonotype. The chain links TRBV12-3 or TRBV12-4 to TRBJ2-7; TRBD2 matches 7 bases. The junction had 9 bases not matched to a gene; V was cut back by 4 bases and J by 0 bases. This CDR3 region has 16 residues. CDR3 nucleotide sequence: TGTGCCAGCAGTTCCTGGGGGGGTGGGAGCTCCTACGAGCAGTACTTC. Amino acid sequence: CASSSWGGGSSYEQYF.

The V and J genes are TRBV5-1 and TRBJ2-2, with D perhaps matching TRBD2 (5 bases). Germline V CDR1 and CDR2: SGHRS, YFSETQ. V dropped 3 bases and J dropped 7 bases, with 16 bases sitting between them. The CDR3 has 15 residues. CDR3: CASSSAGGGLGELFF. In DNA, the CDR3 is TGCGCCAGCAGCTCTGCCGGCGGAGGTCTCGGGGAGCTGTTTTTT.

This clonotype was counted a few times. The V gene is TRBV12-3 or TRBV12-4, the J gene TRBJ2-7; D ambiguous. This CDR3 is built from 12 residues. V was clipped by 6 bases and J by 3 bases, with 9 bases between them. CDR3 coding DNA: TGTGCCAGCAGCCAACTTAGCTACGAGCAGTACTTC. Amino acids: CASSQLSYEQYF.

In this sample, this clonotype turned up many times. This chain uses TRBV7-8 with TRBJ1-2; 9 bases agree with TRBD1. The V segment lost 4 bases and the J segment 5 bases; nucleotides outside the gene matches: 8. The CDR3 sequence is 15 residues long. Germline values: CDR1 SGHVS, CDR2 FQNEAQ. CDR3 sequence (DNA): TGTGCCAGCAGCTCCTCGGGACAGGGTCGGTATGGCTACACCTTC. Encoded protein: CASSSSGQGRYGYTF.